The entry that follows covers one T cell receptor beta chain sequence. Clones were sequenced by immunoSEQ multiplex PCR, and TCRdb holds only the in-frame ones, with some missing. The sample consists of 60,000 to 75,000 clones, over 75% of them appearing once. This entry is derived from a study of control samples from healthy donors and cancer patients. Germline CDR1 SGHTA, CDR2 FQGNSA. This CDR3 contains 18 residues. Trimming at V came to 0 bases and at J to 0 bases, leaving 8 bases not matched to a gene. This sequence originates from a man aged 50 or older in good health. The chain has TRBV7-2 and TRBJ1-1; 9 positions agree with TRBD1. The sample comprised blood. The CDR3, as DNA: TGTGCCAGCAGCTTAGCGTTGGGACAGGGTGTCATGAACACTGAAGCTTTCTTT. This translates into CASSLALGQGVMNTEAFF.